What follows are 6 T cell receptor beta chains derived from one specimen sequenced in a study of metastatic and nonmetastatic thyroid tumors. Each patient came to thyroid surgery without any prior treatment (of any kind). TCRdb re-called clones via MiXCR from the PCR reads. This table has some 15,000 clones, 13% appearing once. Input material: blood. The receptors here all came from a female donor with papillary thyroid cancer or a benign thyroid nodule (not recorded which). Some clones in this sample may be carry-over from other donors' samples.

This clone was detected only a few times. This sequence joins TRBV28 and TRBJ1-2, with D possibly being TRBD1 (5 bases). The CDR3 runs 14 residues. The ends were cut back, 3 bases at V and 3 bases at J, with 11 bases in the middle. Germline loops: CDR1 MDHEN, CDR2 SYDVKM. CDR3 in DNA: TGTGCCAGCAGTTTCGGGGGGATTTACTATGGCTACACCTTC. Protein: CASSFGGIYYGYTF.

Judged by abundance, this clone is medium-sized. CDR3 region: CATSRDGNGYTF. CDR3 DNA sequence: TGTGCCACCAGCAGAGATGGAAATGGCTACACCTTC. This chain links TRBV15 with TRBJ1-2; D not resolved. CDR3 length equals 12 residues. Trimming shortened V by 0 bases and J by 6 bases, and 5 bases separated the two germline ends. Germline loops: CDR1 LNHNV, CDR2 YYDKDF (reference sequence).

This clone has a count of ten or more. The V and J genes are TRBV18 and TRBJ2-2, with 7 bases that match TRBD2. Germline lookup yields CDR1 KGHSH and CDR2 LQKENI. The CDR3 has 15 amino acids. J gave up 4 bases and V 4 bases, and 6 bases lay outside the gene matches. The DNA for the CDR3 is TGTGCCAGCTCACTTTCCGGGGGGAGCACCGGGGAGCTGTTTTTT. Translating gives CASSLSGGSTGELFF.

Ten or more counts support this clone. The rearrangement uses TRBV4-3 and TRBJ1-2; maybe TRBD1 (5 bases). The germline V gene has CDR1 LGHNA and CDR2 YSLEER. The V gene lost 2 bases and the J gene lost 2 bases, with 15 bases spanning the gap. This CDR3 is 16 amino acids long. The CDR3 DNA reads as TGCGCCAGCAGCCAAATCGGGTGGGACGGAAACTATGGCTACACCTTC. It codes for CASSQIGWDGNYGYTF.

This clone was counted ten times or more. The identical CDR3 is also encoded by other nucleotide sequences in the sample. CDR3 sequence: CASSPAGGTDEQFF. As DNA, the CDR3 is TGTGCCAGTAGCCCAGCGGGAGGAACCGATGAGCAGTTCTTC. The chain links TRBV19 to TRBJ2-1, with TRBD2 identical over 9 bases. There are 14 residues in the CDR3. Germline V gene sequence: CDR1 LNHDA, CDR2 SQIVND (reference sequence). V was pared by 6 bases and J by 8 bases, with 8 bases of the junction left unmatched. Supplemented by reference TRBV19 and TRBJ2-1, the full variable domain reads DGGITQSPKYLFRKEGQNVTLSCEQNLNHDAMYWYRQDPGQGLRLIYYSQIVNDFQKGDIAEGYSVSREKKESFPLTVTSAQKNPTAFYLCASSPAGGTDEQFFGPGTRLTVL.

This clone was counted many times. The chain links TRBV5-6 to TRBJ1-6, with a weak D call TRBD1 (5 bases). CDR1 SGHDT and CDR2 YYEEEE come from the germline V gene. V shed 4 bases and J shed 13 bases, with 12 bases lying between them. The CDR3 consists of 12 residues. The CDR3 spells CASSRGVRPLHF. The CDR3 nucleotides are TGTGCCAGCAGCAGAGGGGTCCGGCCCCTCCACTTT.